There are a few counts of the clone carrying this TCR beta chain. What it binds is not known. The data derive from a study of graft-versus-host responses after intestinal transplantation. Study as a whole: Each recipient received anti-thymocyte globulin induction, then tacrolimus and steroids for two to three years.

Bone marrow after transplant came from the posterior iliac crest or elsewhere. Study observations and caveats: Allografts of one patient group, those with graft-donor T cell macrochimerism, had high graft-versus-host to host-versus-graft clonal ratios.

V was shortened by 11 bases and J by 4 bases, with 15 bases between the two germline ends. Germline CDR1 MDHEN, CDR2 SYDVKM. This CDR3 contains 14 residues. The protocol was immunoSEQ multiplex PCR, while the TCRdb copy is restricted to in-frame clones and leaves out a portion. The sample contains some 14,000 clones, about 89% of which appear only once. The starting material was bone marrow, obtained roughly 120 days after intestinal transplantation. The V and J genes are TRBV28 and TRBJ1-6; no clear D gene. The TCR sequence derives from a human patient who received an intestinal transplant, so some T cells may come from the graft donor. The CDR3 here is CAGSKSAYNSPLHF. The CDR3, as DNA: TGTGCCGGGTCCAAGTCTGCATATAATTCACCCCTCCACTTT.